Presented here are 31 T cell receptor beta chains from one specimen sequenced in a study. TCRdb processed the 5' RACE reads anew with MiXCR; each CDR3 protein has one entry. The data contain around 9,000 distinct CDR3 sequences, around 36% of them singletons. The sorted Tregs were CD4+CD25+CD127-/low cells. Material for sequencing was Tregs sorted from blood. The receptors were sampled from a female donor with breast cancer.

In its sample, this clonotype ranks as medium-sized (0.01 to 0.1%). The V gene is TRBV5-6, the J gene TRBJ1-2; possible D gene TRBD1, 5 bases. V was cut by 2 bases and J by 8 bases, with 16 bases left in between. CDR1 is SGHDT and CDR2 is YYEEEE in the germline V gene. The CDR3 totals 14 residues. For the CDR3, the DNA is TGTGCCAGCAGCTTCGGCAGGGTAGTCGGAGGCTACACCTTC. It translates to CASSFGRVVGGYTF. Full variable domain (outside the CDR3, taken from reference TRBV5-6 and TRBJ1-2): DAGVTQSPTHLIKTRGQQVTLRCSPKSGHDTVSWYQQALGQGPQFIFQYYEEEERQRGNFPDRFSGHQFPNYSSELNVNALLLGDSALYLCASSFGRVVGGYTFGSGTRLTVV.

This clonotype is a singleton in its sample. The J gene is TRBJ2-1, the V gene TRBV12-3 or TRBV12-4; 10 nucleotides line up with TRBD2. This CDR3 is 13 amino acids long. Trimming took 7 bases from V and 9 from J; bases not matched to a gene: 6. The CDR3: CASIPSGRSEQFF. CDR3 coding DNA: TGTGCCAGCATCCCTAGCGGGAGAAGTGAGCAGTTCTTC.

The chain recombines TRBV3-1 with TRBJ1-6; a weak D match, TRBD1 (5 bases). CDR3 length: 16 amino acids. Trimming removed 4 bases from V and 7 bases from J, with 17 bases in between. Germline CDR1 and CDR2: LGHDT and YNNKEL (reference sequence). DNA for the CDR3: TGTGCCAGCAGCCGGCCCGTGGGGACTGGGAATTCACCCCTCCACTTT. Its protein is CASSRPVGTGNSPLHF.

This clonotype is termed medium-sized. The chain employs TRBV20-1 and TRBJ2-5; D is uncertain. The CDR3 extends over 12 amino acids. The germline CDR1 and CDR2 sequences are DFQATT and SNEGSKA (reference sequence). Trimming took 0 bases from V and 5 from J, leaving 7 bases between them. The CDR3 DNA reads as TGCAGTGCTAGAGAACGGTCGGAGACCCAGTACTTC. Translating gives CSARERSETQYF.

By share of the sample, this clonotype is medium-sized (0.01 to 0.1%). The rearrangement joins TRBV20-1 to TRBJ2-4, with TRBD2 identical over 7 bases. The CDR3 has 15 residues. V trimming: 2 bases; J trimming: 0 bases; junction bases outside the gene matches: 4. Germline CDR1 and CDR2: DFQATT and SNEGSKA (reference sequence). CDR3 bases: TGCAGTGCTAGATCTAGCGGATTAGCCAAAAACATTCAGTACTTC. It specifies CSARSSGLAKNIQYF.

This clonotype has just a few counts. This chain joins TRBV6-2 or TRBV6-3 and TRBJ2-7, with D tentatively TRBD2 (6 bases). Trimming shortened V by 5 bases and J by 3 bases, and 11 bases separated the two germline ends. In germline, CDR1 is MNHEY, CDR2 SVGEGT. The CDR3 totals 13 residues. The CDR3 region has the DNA TGTGCCAGCAGTCCGGGACTTCTCTACGAGCAGTACTTC. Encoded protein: CASSPGLLYEQYF.

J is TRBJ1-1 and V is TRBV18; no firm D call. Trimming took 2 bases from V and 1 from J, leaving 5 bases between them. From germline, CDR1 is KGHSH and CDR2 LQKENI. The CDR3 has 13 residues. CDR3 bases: TGTGCCAGCTCACCAAACAGGAACACTGAAGCTTTCTTT. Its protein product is CASSPNRNTEAFF.

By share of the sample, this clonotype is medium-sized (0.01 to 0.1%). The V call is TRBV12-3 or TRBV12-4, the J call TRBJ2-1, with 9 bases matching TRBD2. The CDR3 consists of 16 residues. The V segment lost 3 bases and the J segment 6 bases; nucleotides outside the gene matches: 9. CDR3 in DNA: TGTGCCAGCAGTTTTAGCGGGAGACGATCCACCAATGAGCAGTTCTTC. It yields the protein CASSFSGRRSTNEQFF.

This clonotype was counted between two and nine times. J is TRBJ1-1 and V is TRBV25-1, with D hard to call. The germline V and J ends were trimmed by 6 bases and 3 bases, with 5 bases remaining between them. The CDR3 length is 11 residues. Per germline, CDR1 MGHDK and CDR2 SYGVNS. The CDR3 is CASSHYTEAFF. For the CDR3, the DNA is TGTGCCAGCAGCCACTACACTGAAGCTTTCTTT.

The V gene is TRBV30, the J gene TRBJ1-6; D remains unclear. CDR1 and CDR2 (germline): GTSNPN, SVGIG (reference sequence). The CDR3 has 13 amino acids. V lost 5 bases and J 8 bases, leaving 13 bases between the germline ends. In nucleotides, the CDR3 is TGTGCCTGGGGAGCCCTTTGGGATTCACCCCTCCACTTT. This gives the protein CAWGALWDSPLHF.

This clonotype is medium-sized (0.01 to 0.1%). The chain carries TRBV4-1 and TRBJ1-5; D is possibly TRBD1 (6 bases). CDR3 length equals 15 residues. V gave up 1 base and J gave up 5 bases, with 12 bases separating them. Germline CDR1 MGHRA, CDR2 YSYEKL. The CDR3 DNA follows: TGCGCCAGCAGCCAAGGACAGGTGAAGGATCAGCCCCAGCATTTT. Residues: CASSQGQVKDQPQHF.

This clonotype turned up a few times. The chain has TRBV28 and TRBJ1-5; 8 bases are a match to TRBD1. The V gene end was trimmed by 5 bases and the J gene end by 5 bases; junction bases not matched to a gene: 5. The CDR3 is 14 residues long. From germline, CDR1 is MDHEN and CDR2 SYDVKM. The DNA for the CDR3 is TGTGCCAGCAGTCAGGACAGGGAATATCAGCCCCAGCATTTT. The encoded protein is CASSQDREYQPQHF.

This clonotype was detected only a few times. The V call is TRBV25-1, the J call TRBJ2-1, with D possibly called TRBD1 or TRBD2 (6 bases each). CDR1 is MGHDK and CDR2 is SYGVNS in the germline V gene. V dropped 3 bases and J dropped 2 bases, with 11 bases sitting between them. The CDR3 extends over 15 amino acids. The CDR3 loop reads CASSEEGGTYNEQFF. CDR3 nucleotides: TGTGCCAGCAGTGAGGAAGGGGGGACCTACAATGAGCAGTTCTTC.

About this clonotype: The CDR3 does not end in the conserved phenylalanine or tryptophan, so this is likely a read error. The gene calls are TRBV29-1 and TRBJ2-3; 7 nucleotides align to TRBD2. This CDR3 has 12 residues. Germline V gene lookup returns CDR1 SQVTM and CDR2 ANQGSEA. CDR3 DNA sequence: TGCTGCGTTGTGGGCCGGGAGGTTTCGCAGTATCTT. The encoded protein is CCVVGREVSQYL.

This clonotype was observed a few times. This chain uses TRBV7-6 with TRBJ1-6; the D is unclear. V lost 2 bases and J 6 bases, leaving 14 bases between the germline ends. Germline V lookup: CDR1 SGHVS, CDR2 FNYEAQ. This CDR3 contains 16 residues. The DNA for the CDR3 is TGTGCCAGCAGCTTACGGACGGCGGGTCTTAATTCACCCCTCCACTTT. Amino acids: CASSLRTAGLNSPLHF.

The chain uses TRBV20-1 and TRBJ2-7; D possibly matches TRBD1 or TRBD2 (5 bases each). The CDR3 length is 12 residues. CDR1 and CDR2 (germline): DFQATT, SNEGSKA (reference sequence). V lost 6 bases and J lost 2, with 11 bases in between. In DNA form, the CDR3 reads TGCAGTGCCGGGGACCGGCCCTACGAGCAGTACTTC. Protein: CSAGDRPYEQYF.

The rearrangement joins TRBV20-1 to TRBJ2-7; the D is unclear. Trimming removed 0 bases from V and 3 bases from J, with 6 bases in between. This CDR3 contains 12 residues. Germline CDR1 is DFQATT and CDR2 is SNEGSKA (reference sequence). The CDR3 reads CSARDPNYEQYF. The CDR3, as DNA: TGCAGTGCTAGAGACCCGAACTACGAGCAGTACTTC.

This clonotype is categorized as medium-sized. DNA of the CDR3: TGTGCCAGCAGCCAAATGCGGGGGGCTGAAGCTTTCTTT. This codes for CASSQMRGAEAFF. The chain uses TRBV3-1 and TRBJ1-1; D might be TRBD1 (5 bases). CDR3 size: 13 residues. Germline V CDR1 and CDR2: LGHDT, YNNKEL (reference sequence). The ends were cut back, 2 bases at V and 6 bases at J, with 10 bases in the middle.

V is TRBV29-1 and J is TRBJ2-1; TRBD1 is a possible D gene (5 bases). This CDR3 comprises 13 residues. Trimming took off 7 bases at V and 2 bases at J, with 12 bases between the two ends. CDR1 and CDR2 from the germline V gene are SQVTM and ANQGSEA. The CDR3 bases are TGCAGCGCAGGGTTGATCGCCTACAATGAGCAGTTCTTC. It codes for CSAGLIAYNEQFF.

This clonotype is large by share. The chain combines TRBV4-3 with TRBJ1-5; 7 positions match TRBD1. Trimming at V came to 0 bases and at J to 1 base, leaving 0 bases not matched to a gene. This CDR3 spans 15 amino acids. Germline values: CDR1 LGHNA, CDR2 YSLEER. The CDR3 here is CASSQDRGSNQPQHF. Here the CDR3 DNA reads TGCGCCAGCAGCCAAGACAGGGGGAGCAATCAGCCCCAGCATTTT.

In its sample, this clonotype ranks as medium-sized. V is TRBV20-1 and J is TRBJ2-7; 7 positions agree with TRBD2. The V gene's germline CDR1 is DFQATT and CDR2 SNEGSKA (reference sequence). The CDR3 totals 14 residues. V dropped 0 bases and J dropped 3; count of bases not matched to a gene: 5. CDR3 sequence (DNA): TGCAGTGCTAGAGACCGGGACTATGGCTACGAGCAGTACGTC. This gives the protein CSARDRDYGYEQYV.

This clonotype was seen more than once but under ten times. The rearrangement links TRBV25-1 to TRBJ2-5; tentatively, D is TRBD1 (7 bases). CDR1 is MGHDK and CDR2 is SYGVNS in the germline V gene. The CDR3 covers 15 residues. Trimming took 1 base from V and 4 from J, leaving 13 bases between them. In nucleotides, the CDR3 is TGTGCCAGCAGTGAATCCGGAGGGGGCCCAGAGACCCAGTACTTC. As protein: CASSESGGGPETQYF.

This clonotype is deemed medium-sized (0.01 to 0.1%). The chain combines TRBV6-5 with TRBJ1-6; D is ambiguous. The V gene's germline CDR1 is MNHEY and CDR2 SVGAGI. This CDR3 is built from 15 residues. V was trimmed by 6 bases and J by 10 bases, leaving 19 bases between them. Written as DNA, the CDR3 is TGTGCCAGCAGAACCTACGGACTAAAGGAGTCACCCCTCCACTTT. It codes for CASRTYGLKESPLHF.

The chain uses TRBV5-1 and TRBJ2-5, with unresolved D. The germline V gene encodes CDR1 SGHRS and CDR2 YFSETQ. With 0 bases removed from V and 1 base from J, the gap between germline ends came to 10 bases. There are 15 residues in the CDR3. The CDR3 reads CASSLVPESQETQYF. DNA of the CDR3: TGCGCCAGCAGCTTGGTCCCAGAGAGCCAAGAGACCCAGTACTTC.

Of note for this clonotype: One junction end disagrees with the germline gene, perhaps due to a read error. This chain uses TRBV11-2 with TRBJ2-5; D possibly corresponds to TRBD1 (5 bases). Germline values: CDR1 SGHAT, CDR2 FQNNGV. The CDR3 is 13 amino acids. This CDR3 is CVSSLRGPGTQYF. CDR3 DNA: TGTGTCAGCAGCTTAAGGGGTCCCGGGACCCAGTACTTC.

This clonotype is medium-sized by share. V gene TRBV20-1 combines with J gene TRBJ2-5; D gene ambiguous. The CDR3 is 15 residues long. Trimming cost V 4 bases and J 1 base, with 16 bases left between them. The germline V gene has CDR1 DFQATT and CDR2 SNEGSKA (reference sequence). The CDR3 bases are TGCAGTGCTAATAACCCTGGACGGACCCAAGAGACCCAGTACTTC. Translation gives CSANNPGRTQETQYF.

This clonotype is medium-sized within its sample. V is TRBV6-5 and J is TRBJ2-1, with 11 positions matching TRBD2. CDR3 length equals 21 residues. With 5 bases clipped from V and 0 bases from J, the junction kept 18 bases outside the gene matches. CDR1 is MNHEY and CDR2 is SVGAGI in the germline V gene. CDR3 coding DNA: TGTGCCAGCAGTCCGGGACAGGTGGAGACTAGCGGGATAACCTCCTACAATGAGCAGTTCTTC. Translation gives CASSPGQVETSGITSYNEQFF.

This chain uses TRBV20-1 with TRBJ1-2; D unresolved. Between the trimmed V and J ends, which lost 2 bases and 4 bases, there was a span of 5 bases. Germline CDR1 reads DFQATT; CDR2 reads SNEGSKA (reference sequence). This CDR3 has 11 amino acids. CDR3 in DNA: TGCAGTGCTAGAAGCACCTATGGCTACACCTTC. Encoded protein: CSARSTYGYTF.

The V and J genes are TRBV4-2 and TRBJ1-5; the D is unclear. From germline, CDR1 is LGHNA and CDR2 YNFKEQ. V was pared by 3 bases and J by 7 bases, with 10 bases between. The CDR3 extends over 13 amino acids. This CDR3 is CASSQDGGQPQHF. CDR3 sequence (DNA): TGTGCCAGCAGCCAGGACGGCGGCCAGCCCCAGCATTTT.

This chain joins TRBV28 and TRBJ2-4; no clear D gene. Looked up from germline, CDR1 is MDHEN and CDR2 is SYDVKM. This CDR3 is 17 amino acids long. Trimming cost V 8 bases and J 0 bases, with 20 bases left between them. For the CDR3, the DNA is TGTGCCAGCGGTTCCCACCTTAGATTGGAAGCCAAAAACATTCAGTACTTC. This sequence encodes CASGSHLRLEAKNIQYF.

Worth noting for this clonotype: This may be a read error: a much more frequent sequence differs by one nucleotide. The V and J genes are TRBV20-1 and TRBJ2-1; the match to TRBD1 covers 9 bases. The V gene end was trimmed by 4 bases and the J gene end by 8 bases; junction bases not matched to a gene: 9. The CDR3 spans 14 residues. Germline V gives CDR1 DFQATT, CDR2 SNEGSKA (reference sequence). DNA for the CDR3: TGCAGTGCTAATGGACAGGGGCCATACGATGAGCAGTTCTTC. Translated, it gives CSANGQGPYDEQFF.